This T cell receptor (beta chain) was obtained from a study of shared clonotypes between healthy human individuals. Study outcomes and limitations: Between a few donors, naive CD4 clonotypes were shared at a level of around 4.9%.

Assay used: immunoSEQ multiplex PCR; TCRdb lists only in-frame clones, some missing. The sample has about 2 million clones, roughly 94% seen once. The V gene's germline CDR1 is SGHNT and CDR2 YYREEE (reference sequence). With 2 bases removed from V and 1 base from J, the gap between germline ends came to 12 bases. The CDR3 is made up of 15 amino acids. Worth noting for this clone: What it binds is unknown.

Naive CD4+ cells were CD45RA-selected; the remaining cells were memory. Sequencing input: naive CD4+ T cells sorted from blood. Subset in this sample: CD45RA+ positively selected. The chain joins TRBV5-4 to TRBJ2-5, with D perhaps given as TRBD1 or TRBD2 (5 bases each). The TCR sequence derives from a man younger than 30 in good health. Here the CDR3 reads CASSLKRGLQETQYF. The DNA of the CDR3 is TGTGCCAGCAGCTTAAAACGGGGCCTCCAAGAGACCCAGTACTTC.